These 3 T cell receptor beta chains originate from one sample sequenced in a study of cytomegalovirus exposure and HLA in healthy donors. The PCR ran on 60 Vbeta and 13 Jbeta primers. TCRdb's copy holds only in-frame clones and misses some; the assay was immunoSEQ multiplex PCR. The sample consists of roughly 160,000 clones, about four fifths of them appearing once. Sequenced: PBMCs. The receptors stem from a young woman in good health and CMV-seropositive.

The CDR3 is CASSYGQNYGYTF. CDR3 in DNA: TGTGCCAGCAGTTACGGGCAAAACTATGGCTACACCTTC. J is TRBJ1-2 and V is TRBV6-5; D uncertain. The length of the CDR3 is 13 residues. In germline, CDR1 is MNHEY, CDR2 SVGAGI. The germline V and J ends were trimmed by 2 bases and 2 bases, with 6 bases remaining between them.

The chain links TRBV7-9 to TRBJ1-1; 8 bases align to TRBD1. After removal of 8 bases from V and 2 bases from J, the junction contained 10 bases not matched to a gene. The germline V gene encodes CDR1 SEHNR and CDR2 FQNEAQ (reference sequence). This CDR3 has 15 residues. In DNA form, the CDR3 reads TGTGCCAGCCTCGCCCGGACAGGGTTTAACACTGAAGCTTTCTTT. Translating it yields CASLARTGFNTEAFF.

This clone has only a few counts. This sequence joins TRBV2 and TRBJ1-2; D gene uncertain. The CDR3 consists of 12 residues. The ends were cut back, 4 bases at V and 8 bases at J, with 11 bases in the middle. CDR1 and CDR2 (germline): SNHLY, FYNNEI. This CDR3 reads CASSGPPGGYTF. CDR3 nucleotide sequence: TGTGCCAGCAGTGGACCCCCCGGGGGCTACACCTTC.